This T cell receptor beta chain was recovered during a study of regulatory T cells in long-lasting Graves disease. Overall study context: Positivity for TSH receptor antibodies plus over 5 years of antithyroid drugs meant persistent Graves' disease. Whole-study results and caveats: With a small sample size, accuracy may have been reduced. Among samples with persistent disease, TRBV28, TRBJ1-2 and TRBJ2-5 were favored.

Time point given: persistent/refractory GD, antithyroid drugs over 5 years with positive TRAb. The TCR library was prepared using RNA isolated from PBMCs. Notes on this clonotype: The antigen is not known.

CDR1 and CDR2 from the germline V gene are MNHNS and SASEGT. Unmatched junction bases numbered 10, after V lost 6 bases and J lost 8 bases. CDR3 length: 14 amino acids. CDR3-region Arm-PCR and iRepertoire HTBI primers produced the TCR beta libraries. Original methodology: Spanning all samples, the identified segments comprised roughly 66 TRBV and approximately 13 TRBJ. A single record per CDR3 protein comes from TCRdb applying MiXCR to the multiplex PCR reads. TCRdb's processing, not the authors', yielded these V and J calls. The sample has roughly 450,000 distinct CDR3 sequences, about 22% seen once.

Sequences were derived from peripheral blood mononuclear cells (PBMCs), sampled when the disease was refractory, from a patient treated with antithyroid drugs. This clonotype originated in a female donor with Graves disease. This chain connects TRBV6-1 to TRBJ1-2; 9 bases fit TRBD1. The CDR3 DNA reads as TGTGCCAGCAGACGGACAGGACAGGGGTTCGGCTACACCTTC. Its protein product is CASRRTGQGFGYTF.